These 8 T cell receptor beta chains share one sample of origin, sequenced in a study of graft-versus-host responses after intestinal transplantation. The method was immunoSEQ multiplex PCR; TCRdb's version includes in-frame clones alone and lacks a portion of them. The profile covers 80,000 to 100,000 clones, with around 90% appearing a single time and about 0.062% taken by the ten largest. These TCRs' antigens remain unknown. The material was unstimulated CD8+ T cells sorted from spleen or lymph node cells, obtained before transplant. All receptors come from a human donor who was the organ donor for an intestinal transplant.

This chain links TRBV11-2 with TRBJ2-7, with TRBD2 identical over 7 bases. The J segment lost 0 bases and the V segment lost 2 bases, leaving 4 bases of the junction unmatched. The CDR3 loop spans 15 amino acids. Germline values: CDR1 SGHAT, CDR2 FQNNGV. CDR3 sequence: CASSLYGGSSYEQYF. CDR3 coding DNA: TGTGCCAGCAGCTTATACGGCGGGAGCTCCTACGAGCAGTACTTC.

A note on this clone: Given the absence of the conserved phenylalanine or tryptophan at the CDR3 end, a read error is likely. The V gene is TRBV28, the J gene TRBJ1-1; TRBD1 matches at 9 bases. The CDR3 has 15 residues. Looked up from germline, CDR1 is MDHEN and CDR2 is SYDVKM. V lost 4 bases, J lost 9 bases, and 12 bases stayed unmatched. CDR3 nucleotides: TGTGCCAGCAGTTCATACCGGGACAGGGTTTTGAAAGCTTTCCTT. As protein: CASSSYRDRVLKAFL.

The V and J genes are TRBV9 and TRBJ2-1; 9 bases are a match to TRBD2. This CDR3 has 17 residues. Germline trimming cut 2 bases from V and 3 bases from J; bases unmatched to any gene: 9. Germline values: CDR1 SGDLS, CDR2 YYNGEE. CDR3 sequence: CASSVASSGSIYNEQFF. The DNA for the CDR3 is TGTGCCAGCAGCGTCGCTAGTAGCGGGAGTATCTACAATGAGCAGTTCTTC.

V is TRBV6-1 and J is TRBJ1-3; D possibly corresponds to TRBD1 (5 bases). Trimming cost V 4 bases and J 4 bases, with 11 bases left between them. From germline, CDR1 is MNHNS and CDR2 SASEGT. The CDR3 has 14 residues. CDR3 in DNA: TGTGCCAGCAGTGGCAGGGCGTCGGGAAACACCATATATTTT. Its translation: CASSGRASGNTIYF.

The DNA of the CDR3 is TGTGCCAGCTCACCGAGGACAGGGCCTGGAAACACCATATATTTT. Translated, it gives CASSPRTGPGNTIYF. This chain connects TRBV18 to TRBJ1-3, with TRBD1 matching over 8 bases. Losses at the gene ends were 3 bases for V and 2 bases for J; bases not matched to a gene: 3. Germline CDR1 reads KGHSH; CDR2 reads LQKENI. The CDR3 runs to 15 residues.

This chain links TRBV2 with TRBJ1-1, with D perhaps TRBD1 (6 bases). V lost 7 bases to trimming and J lost 1 base, with 13 bases between them. This CDR3 comprises 14 residues. Germline V gene data show CDR1 as SNHLY and CDR2 as FYNNEI. The DNA for the CDR3 is TGTGCCAGCACGAACAGGGTGGAGAACACTGAAGCTTTCTTT. Its protein product is CASTNRVENTEAFF.

The chain carries TRBV5-4 and TRBJ1-2, with no clear D. CDR1 is SGHNT, CDR2 YYREEE, per germline (reference sequence). CDR3 length equals 11 residues. With 3 bases removed from V and 8 bases from J, the gap between germline ends came to 8 bases. The CDR3 sequence is CASSSTRGYTF. As DNA, the CDR3 is TGTGCCAGCAGCTCCACCCGGGGCTACACCTTC.

This rearrangement joins TRBV10-3 to TRBJ2-1; TRBD2 agrees at 9 bases. The CDR3 loop spans 17 amino acids. CDR1 and CDR2 from the germline V gene are ENHRY and SYGVKD. V lost 4 bases and J lost 7; bases outside the gene matches: 14. The CDR3 region is CAISGVPAGGLGNEQFF. The CDR3 nucleotides read TGTGCCATCAGTGGGGTCCCAGCGGGAGGACTAGGGAATGAGCAGTTCTTC.